The present T cell receptor (beta chain) was sequenced within a study of shared clonotypes between healthy human individuals. TCRdb keeps only in-frame clones here, not all; method: immunoSEQ multiplex PCR. The profile covers about 2.3 million clones, with approximately 93% appearing a single time and approximately 0.4% taken by the ten largest. Turning to this clone: Its specificity is unknown.

Healthy adults negative for HIV, lacking recent acute infections or vaccinations, served as donors. Adults of Caucasian background living in Nashville, Tennessee made up all donors. Study results and limitations: Blood alone was sampled, and tissue repertoires likely differ.

The CDR3 runs 15 residues. After removal of 1 base from V and 9 bases from J, the junction contained 2 bases not matched to a gene. Germline lookup yields CDR1 SSHAT and CDR2 FNYEAQ (reference sequence). The specimen was naive CD4+ T cells from PBMCs. Subset denoted: CD45RA+ positively selected. The origin of this receptor is a man aged 18-30 years in good health. Some clones in this sample may be carry-over from other donors' samples. The chain carries TRBV7-7 and TRBJ2-1, with 14 bases identical to TRBD2. The DNA for the CDR3 is TGTGCCAGCAGCTTAGGACTAGCGGGAGGGGGTGAGCAGTTCTTC. It is translated as CASSLGLAGGGEQFF. The entire variable domain, with the rest obtained from reference TRBV7-7 and TRBJ2-1, is as follows: GAGVSQSPRYKVTKRGQDVTLRCDPISSHATLYWYQQALGQGPEFLTYFNYEAQPDKSGLPSDRFSAERPEGSISTLTIQRTEQRDSAMYRCASSLGLAGGGEQFFGPGTRLTVL.